Sequencing of this T cell receptor beta chain was carried out in a study of identical twins. Germline V gene lookup returns CDR1 SNHLY and CDR2 FYNNEI. Trimming cost V 2 bases and J 5 bases; bases outside gene matches: 5. This CDR3 contains 14 residues. The study, taken as a whole, reports: Out-of-frame alpha sequences shared between twins exhibited an excess of low generation probability. The conclusions drew on cross-sectional statistical analysis instead of tracking the same donors. Fewer insertions characterized abundant cord blood beta clonotypes, whereas memory repertoires showed none.

TCRdb re-derived calls from the 5' RACE reads in MiXCR, one entry per CDR3 protein. Among 1.5 million to 2 million distinct CDR3 sequences listed, 25% to 35% were seen once. The sample holds a few counts of this clonotype. Its antigen is unknown. Only healthy Caucasians were enrolled as donors. The chain joins TRBV2 to TRBJ2-7; 8 bases match TRBD1. Sequences were obtained from cord blood. This TCR was recovered from a newborn girl in good health. CDR3 protein: CASSEQGAKDEQYF. The CDR3 coding sequence is TGTGCCAGCAGTGAACAGGGGGCGAAGGACGAGCAGTACTTC.